These 10 T cell receptor beta chains came from one sample sequenced in a study of regulatory T cells in long-lasting Graves disease. Sequencing libraries for TCR beta were prepared with iRepertoire HTBI primers and Arm-PCR of CDR3 regions. TCRdb independently ran MiXCR on the multiplex PCR reads; one entry per CDR3 protein. The sample yields hundreds of thousands of distinct CDR3 sequences, over 15% seen once. Time point denoted: newly diagnosed GD, antithyroid drugs for less than 3 months. Preparation of the TCR library used RNA extracted from PBMCs. These records were also assigned to another study, of T cells in Graves' hyperthyroidism and ophthalmopathy.

The source was peripheral blood mononuclear cells (PBMCs), collected at new diagnosis, from a patient treated with antithyroid drugs. These receptors were collected from a man aged 40-55 years with Graves disease.

This clonotype occurred many times. The rearrangement joins TRBV6-1 to TRBJ2-1, with 10 nucleotides matching TRBD2. The CDR3 runs 18 residues. CDR1 MNHNS and CDR2 SASEGT come from the germline V gene. With 6 bases clipped from V and 5 bases from J, the junction kept 16 bases outside the gene matches. The CDR3 DNA follows: TGTGCCAGCAGGCCCCACGGCGGGCTAGCGGGGGCCCACAATGAGCAGTTCTTC. Its translation is CASRPHGGLAGAHNEQFF.

A word on this clonotype: This may stem from a read error, because a much larger clone lies one nucleotide away. V is TRBV7-2 and J is TRBJ2-5; D is ambiguous. Trimming removed 5 bases at V and 1 base at J, with 14 bases between. The CDR3 sequence is 15 residues long. The germline CDR1 and CDR2 sequences are SGHTA and FQGNSA. In nucleotides, the CDR3 is TGTGCCAGCAGCAACTACCACGTAGGCCAAGAGACCCAGTACTTC. This codes for CASSNYHVGQETQYF.

This clonotype occurred many times. The chain employs TRBV6-1 and TRBJ1-1; D is ambiguous. This CDR3 contains 14 residues. Trimming took off 0 bases at V and 1 base at J, with 6 bases between the two ends. Germline CDR1 and CDR2: MNHNS and SASEGT. Here the CDR3 reads CASSEAAGNTEAFF. The CDR3 DNA sequence: TGTGCCAGCAGTGAAGCGGCCGGGAACACTGAAGCTTTCTTT.

The chain uses TRBV11-2 and TRBJ2-7; D is ambiguous. The CDR3 spans 14 residues. V gave up 4 bases and J gave up 4 bases, with 14 bases separating them. The germline CDR1 and CDR2 sequences are SGHAT and FQNNGV. CDR3: CASSSLHMIYEQYF. In nucleotides, the CDR3 is TGTGCCAGCAGCTCCCTTCATATGATTTACGAGCAGTACTTC. Together with reference TRBV11-2 and TRBJ2-7, the CDR3 gives the full variable domain: EAGVAQSPRYKIIEKRQSVAFWCNPISGHATLYWYQQILGQGPKLLIQFQNNGVVDDSQLPKDRFSAERLKGVDSTLKIQPAKLEDSAVYLCASSSLHMIYEQYFGPGTRLTVT.

This clonotype was observed at least ten times. V gene TRBV28 combines with J gene TRBJ2-6; 7 bases are shared with TRBD1. Looked up from germline, CDR1 is MDHEN and CDR2 is SYDVKM. J gave up 2 bases and V 5 bases, and 3 bases lay outside the gene matches. This CDR3 is built from 15 residues. CDR3 residues: CASSTTGAGANVLTF. The CDR3 nucleotides read TGTGCCAGCAGTACTACAGGGGCTGGGGCCAACGTCCTGACTTTC.

This clonotype turned up a few times. The chain is built from TRBV7-9 and TRBJ2-7, with TRBD1 identical over 9 bases. The ends lost 0 bases at V and 1 base at J; junction bases unmatched: 1. The germline V gene encodes CDR1 SEHNR and CDR2 FQNEAQ (reference sequence). The CDR3 has 15 amino acids. CDR3 sequence: CASSLADRGSYEQYF. CDR3 coding DNA: TGTGCCAGCAGCTTAGCGGACAGGGGTTCCTACGAGCAGTACTTC. Full variable domain (rest looked up from reference TRBV7-9 and TRBJ2-7): DTGVSQNPRHKITKRGQNVTFRCDPISEHNRLYWYRQTLGQGPEFLTYFQNEAQLEKSRLLSDRFSAERPKGSFSTLEIQRTEQGDSAMYLCASSLADRGSYEQYFGPGTRLTVT.

At least ten counts were recorded for this clonotype. The J gene is TRBJ1-1, the V gene TRBV4-2; a possible D gene is TRBD1 (6 bases). With 5 bases removed from V and 4 bases from J, the gap between germline ends came to 17 bases. The germline CDR1 and CDR2 sequences are LGHNA and YNFKEQ. This CDR3 has 15 residues. CDR3 in DNA: TGTGCCAGCAGCTCTGACACGAGGGGGAGCACTGAAGCTTTCTTT. Protein sequence: CASSSDTRGSTEAFF.

This clonotype was counted a few times. J is TRBJ1-2 and V is TRBV20-1; no clear D gene. The V end was cut by 0 bases, the J end by 8 bases, with 16 bases between. The germline gives CDR1 DFQATT, CDR2 SNEGSKA (reference sequence). The CDR3 is 14 amino acids. The CDR3 coding sequence is TGCAGTGCTAGAGATCCGAAGGGAACCGTCGGCTACACCTTC. Protein: CSARDPKGTVGYTF.

This clonotype came up many times. The chain couples TRBV28 to TRBJ2-7; possibly TRBD1 for D (6 bases). This CDR3 comprises 15 residues. V lost 4 bases and J lost 0, with 13 bases in between. Germline V gene data show CDR1 as MDHEN and CDR2 as SYDVKM. CDR3 loop: CASSSSGQSSYEQYF. CDR3 sequence (DNA): TGTGCCAGCAGTTCCTCCGGACAGAGCTCCTACGAGCAGTACTTC.

This clonotype has more than one count but fewer than ten. The chain has TRBV5-1 and TRBJ2-1; no reliable D call. The CDR3 spans 11 residues. V was clipped by 0 bases and J by 12 bases, with 7 bases between them. Germline V lookup: CDR1 SGHRS, CDR2 YFSETQ. CDR3 DNA: TGCGCCAGCAGCTTGGATGGGTGGCAGTTCTTC. Translation gives CASSLDGWQFF. The variable domain in full, with the rest retrieved from reference TRBV5-1 and TRBJ2-1, is KAGVTQTPRYLIKTRGQQVTLSCSPISGHRSVSWYQQTPGQGLQFLFEYFSETQRNKGNFPGRFSGRQFSNSRSEMNVSTLELGDSALYLCASSLDGWQFFGPGTRLTVL.